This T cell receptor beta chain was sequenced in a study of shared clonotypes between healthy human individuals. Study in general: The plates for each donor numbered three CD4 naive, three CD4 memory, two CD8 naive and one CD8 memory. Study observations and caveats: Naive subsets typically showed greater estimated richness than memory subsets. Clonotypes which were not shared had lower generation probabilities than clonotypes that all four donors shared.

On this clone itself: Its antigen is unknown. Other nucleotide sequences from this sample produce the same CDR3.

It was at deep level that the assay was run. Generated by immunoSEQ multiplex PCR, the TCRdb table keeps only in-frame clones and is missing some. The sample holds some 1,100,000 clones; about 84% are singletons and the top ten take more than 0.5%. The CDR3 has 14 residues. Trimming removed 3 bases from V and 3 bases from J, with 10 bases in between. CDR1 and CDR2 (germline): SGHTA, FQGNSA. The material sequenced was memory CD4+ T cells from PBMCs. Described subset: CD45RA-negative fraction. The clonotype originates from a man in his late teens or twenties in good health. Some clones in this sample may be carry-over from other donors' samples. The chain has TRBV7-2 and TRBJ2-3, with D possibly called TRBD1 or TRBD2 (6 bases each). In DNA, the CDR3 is TGTGCCAGCAGCTTCGGCGGGACAACAGATACGCAGTATTTT. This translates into CASSFGGTTDTQYF.